What follows are 24 T cell receptor beta chains derived from one specimen sequenced in a study of blood T cell repertoires in COVID-19. Sequencing used immunoSEQ multiplex PCR; TCRdb keeps in-frame clones, though not all of them. The repertoire holds about 190,000 clones, with 80% as singletons. The specimen sequenced was peripheral blood. Receptor source: a man aged 60 to 75 with acute or convalescent COVID-19.

The chain carries TRBV10-3 and TRBJ2-7; TRBD1 is a possible D gene (7 bases). Per the germline V gene, CDR1 is ENHRY and CDR2 is SYGVKD. This CDR3 region has 12 residues. Between the trimmed V and J ends, which lost 8 bases and 3 bases, there was a span of 11 bases. Here the CDR3 reads CAIGGTDYEQYF. For the CDR3, the DNA is TGTGCCATCGGCGGGACAGACTACGAGCAGTACTTC.

The V call is TRBV6-6, the J call TRBJ2-3, with TRBD2 matching over 9 bases. With 10 bases clipped from V and 8 bases from J, the junction kept 16 bases outside the gene matches. Germline V gene sequence: CDR1 MNHNY, CDR2 SVGAGI (reference sequence). This CDR3 region has 15 residues. In DNA, the CDR3 is TGTGCCATTGACAGGCTCGCGGGAGGGCCGGGTACGCAGTATTTT. Its protein is CAIDRLAGGPGTQYF.

This clone was seen only once. The chain combines TRBV2 with TRBJ1-1, with no clear D. V lost 6 bases and J 6 bases, leaving 11 bases between the germline ends. CDR1 is SNHLY and CDR2 is FYNNEI in the germline V gene. This CDR3 has 12 amino acids. CDR3: CASRGDGAEAFF. The CDR3 DNA sequence: TGTGCCAGCAGGGGAGACGGAGCTGAAGCTTTCTTT.

This chain uses TRBV7-2 with TRBJ1-2; the D gene is possibly TRBD1 (6 bases). Deletions cut 6 bases from V and 4 bases from J, with 12 bases between. This CDR3 spans 13 amino acids. Germline V gives CDR1 SGHTA, CDR2 FQGNSA. DNA for the CDR3: TGTGCCAGCAGTCGACAGGAGCTCTATGGCTACACCTTC. Its protein is CASSRQELYGYTF.

The chain links TRBV19 to TRBJ1-6; possible D gene TRBD1, 6 bases. Germline CDR1 and CDR2: LNHDA and SQIVND (reference sequence). V was cut by 10 bases and J by 7 bases, with 17 bases left in between. CDR3 length equals 14 residues. CDR3 DNA sequence: TGTGCCATTGGAAACAGGGAAGGGAATTCACCCCTCCACTTT. The encoded protein is CAIGNREGNSPLHF. The full variable domain, rest sourced from reference TRBV19 and TRBJ1-6, is DGGITQSPKYLFRKEGQNVTLSCEQNLNHDAMYWYRQDPGQGLRLIYYSQIVNDFQKGDIAEGYSVSREKKESFPLTVTSAQKNPTAFYLCAIGNREGNSPLHFGNGTRLTVT.

The rearrangement links TRBV6-6 to TRBJ1-6; 7 bases line up with TRBD1. Germline CDR1 reads MNHNY; CDR2 reads SVGAGI (reference sequence). V dropped 4 bases and J dropped 9; count of bases not matched to a gene: 6. The CDR3 loop spans 14 amino acids. CDR3 region: CASSSSDRSSPLHF. The CDR3 nucleotides are TGTGCCAGCAGTTCCTCGGACAGGTCTTCACCCCTCCACTTT.

The chain has TRBV12-2 and TRBJ2-2; TRBD2 reflects the table's D call only, with no check against the DNA. TRBV12-2 represents a pseudogene. This CDR3 is built from 14 residues. This chain's CDR3 is CASRRDLNAGELFF. The DNA of the CDR3 is TGTGCAAGTCGCAGAGACTTGAACGCCGGGGAGCTGTTTTTT.

The genes are TRBV11-2 and TRBJ1-1, with D possibly matching TRBD1 (6 bases). Germline-derived CDR1 and CDR2 are SGHAT and FQNNGV. The CDR3 contains 17 residues. V gave up 5 bases and J gave up 3 bases, with 22 bases separating them. CDR3: CASSPIGTHGRDTEAFF. CDR3 nucleotides: TGTGCCAGCAGCCCGATAGGGACACACGGAAGGGACACTGAAGCTTTCTTT.

The chain carries TRBV7-3 and TRBJ2-1; no clear D. The CDR3 extends over 12 amino acids. The ends were cut back, 5 bases at V and 5 bases at J, with 7 bases in the middle. Germline V gives CDR1 SGHTA, CDR2 FQGTGA. This chain's CDR3 is CASSPSDNEQFF. CDR3 DNA: TGTGCCAGCAGCCCCTCGGACAATGAGCAGTTCTTC.

This chain uses TRBV24-1 with TRBJ1-1; D perhaps matches TRBD1 (6 bases). Germline lookup yields CDR1 KGHDR and CDR2 SFDVKD. This CDR3 spans 13 amino acids. Trimming removed 9 bases from V and 5 bases from J, with 15 bases in between. The CDR3 region is CATRQGSWTEAFF. DNA of the CDR3: TGTGCCACCCGGCAGGGGAGTTGGACTGAAGCTTTCTTT.

This chain links TRBV4-3 with TRBJ2-1, with TRBD2 matching 7 bases. The ends lost 0 bases at V and 5 bases at J; junction bases unmatched: 7. This CDR3 region has 16 residues. Germline loops: CDR1 LGHNA, CDR2 YSLEER. The CDR3 DNA reads TGCGCCAGCAGCCAAGATTCAGCGGGGAGCCACAATGAGCAGTTCTTC. Its translation is CASSQDSAGSHNEQFF.

The chain uses TRBV20-1 and TRBJ2-1, with TRBD2 matching over 12 bases. The V gene end was trimmed by 3 bases and the J gene end by 0 bases; junction bases not matched to a gene: 3. This CDR3 contains 16 residues. CDR1 and CDR2 (germline): DFQATT, SNEGSKA (reference sequence). The CDR3 loop reads CSASLAGGRSYNEQFF. For the CDR3, the DNA is TGCAGTGCTAGTCTAGCGGGAGGGCGCTCCTACAATGAGCAGTTCTTC.

The J gene is TRBJ1-1, the V gene TRBV2, with 7 bases aligning to TRBD1. Germline trimming cut 6 bases from V and 0 bases from J; bases unmatched to any gene: 10. Germline V gene data show CDR1 as SNHLY and CDR2 as FYNNEI. The CDR3 length is 16 residues. CDR3 protein: CASSARPGQMNTEAFF. The DNA of the CDR3 is TGTGCCAGCAGCGCCCGTCCGGGACAGATGAACACTGAAGCTTTCTTT.

The chain employs TRBV6-5 and TRBJ2-7; TRBD2 might be the D (6 bases). The length of the CDR3 is 13 residues. Trimming removed 5 bases from V and 1 base from J, with 9 bases in between. The germline CDR1 and CDR2 sequences are MNHEY and SVGAGI. CDR3 sequence (DNA): TGTGCCAGCAGTATGGGACTTTCCTACGAGCAGTACTTC. This codes for CASSMGLSYEQYF.

The J gene is TRBJ2-3, the V gene TRBV19; 9 nucleotides agree with TRBD2. Germline lookup yields CDR1 LNHDA and CDR2 SQIVND (reference sequence). V lost 7 bases and J lost 5; bases outside the gene matches: 4. The CDR3 totals 13 residues. CDR3 sequence reads: CASNGRGGDTQYF. CDR3 sequence (DNA): TGTGCCAGTAATGGGCGGGGGGGAGATACGCAGTATTTT. Supplemented by reference TRBV19 and TRBJ2-3, the full variable domain reads DGGITQSPKYLFRKEGQNVTLSCEQNLNHDAMYWYRQDPGQGLRLIYYSQIVNDFQKGDIAEGYSVSREKKESFPLTVTSAQKNPTAFYLCASNGRGGDTQYFGPGTRLTVL.

The gene calls are TRBV9 and TRBJ2-3, with D tentatively TRBD1 (5 bases). Trimming pared 4 bases from V and 1 base from J, leaving 13 bases between. Looked up from germline, CDR1 is SGDLS and CDR2 is YYNGEE. The CDR3 loop spans 15 amino acids. In DNA, the CDR3 is TGTGCCAGCAGCTTCACCCAGGGCCGCACAGATACGCAGTATTTT. Amino acid sequence: CASSFTQGRTDTQYF.

This clone was found once. Here the CDR3 reads CATSQGAQSNQPQHF. The CDR3 coding sequence is TGTGCCACCAGCCAGGGGGCGCAAAGCAATCAGCCCCAGCATTTT. V is TRBV15 and J is TRBJ1-5; TRBD1 aligns across 8 bases. This CDR3 is 15 amino acids long. Germline CDR1 LNHNV, CDR2 YYDKDF (reference sequence). V was pared by 5 bases and J by 1 base, with 4 bases of the junction left unmatched.

The chain combines TRBV5-1 with TRBJ2-7, with a possible D match to TRBD1 (6 bases). Germline V gene data show CDR1 as SGHRS and CDR2 as YFSETQ. Deletions cut 4 bases from V and 6 bases from J, with 20 bases between. This CDR3 is 15 amino acids long. CDR3 coding DNA: TGCGCCAGCAGCACCCGGGGTGGCAGGGGCAGCGAGCAGTACTTC. Encoded protein: CASSTRGGRGSEQYF.

This rearrangement joins TRBV6-2 or TRBV6-3 to TRBJ1-6; D may be TRBD1 (5 bases). Per germline, CDR1 MNHEY and CDR2 SVGEGT. The V and J ends lost 4 bases and 13 bases respectively, with 11 bases between them. This CDR3 contains 12 residues. The CDR3 nucleotides read TGTGCCAGCAGTTGGGGCGCCCCGCCCCTCCACTTT. Translated: CASSWGAPPLHF.

The rearrangement links TRBV5-1 to TRBJ2-7; TRBD2 matches at 10 bases. Per the germline V gene, CDR1 is SGHRS and CDR2 is YFSETQ. Losses at the gene ends were 6 bases for V and 3 bases for J; bases not matched to a gene: 0. The CDR3 consists of 12 residues. This CDR3 is CASKREGYEQYF. CDR3 coding DNA: TGCGCCAGCAAGCGGGAGGGCTACGAGCAGTACTTC.

This rearrangement joins TRBV7-9 to TRBJ1-4; maybe TRBD1 (5 bases). V was shortened by 5 bases and J by 2 bases, with 9 bases between the two germline ends. This CDR3 is 14 amino acids long. Germline V lookup: CDR1 SEHNR, CDR2 FQNEAQ (reference sequence). CDR3 bases: TGTGCCAGCAGCCGGGGGTTCACTAATGAAAAACTGTTTTTT. This gives the protein CASSRGFTNEKLFF.

This chain uses TRBV2 with TRBJ2-2, with D possibly matching TRBD1 (5 bases). Germline loops: CDR1 SNHLY, CDR2 FYNNEI. CDR3 size: 14 residues. Trimming pared 4 bases from V and 1 base from J, leaving 7 bases between. The chain's CDR3 is CASSVTVNTGELFF. The DNA for the CDR3 is TGTGCCAGCAGTGTGACAGTGAACACCGGGGAGCTGTTTTTT. Together with reference TRBV2 and TRBJ2-2, the CDR3 gives the full variable domain: EPEVTQTPSHQVTQMGQEVILRCVPISNHLYFYWYRQILGQKVEFLVSFYNNEISEKSEIFDDQFSVERPDGSNFTLKIRSTKLEDSAMYFCASSVTVNTGELFFGEGSRLTVL.

V and J are TRBV14 and TRBJ2-1; 13 bases align to TRBD2. The germline V gene encodes CDR1 SGHDN and CDR2 FVKESK. This CDR3 is 16 amino acids long. J gave up 7 bases and V 3 bases, and 6 bases lay outside the gene matches. This CDR3 reads CASSQNGLAGENEQFF. The CDR3 coding sequence is TGTGCCAGCAGCCAGAACGGACTAGCGGGGGAAAATGAGCAGTTCTTC.

This chain links TRBV12-5 with TRBJ1-1; D is perhaps TRBD1 (5 bases). V was clipped by 7 bases and J by 4 bases, with 19 bases between them. Germline assignment: CDR1 LGHNT and CDR2 FRNRAP. The CDR3 spans 15 residues. CDR3 residues: CASAPQGGEGTEAFF. The CDR3 nucleotides are TGTGCTAGTGCCCCCCAGGGTGGGGAGGGCACTGAAGCTTTCTTT.